This T cell receptor (beta chain) emerged from a study of OX40 agonist ivuxolimab in advanced cancers. The overall study: Each patient was given ivuxolimab into a vein every 2 weeks, at 0.01 to 10 mg/kg. Each dose-escalation patient presented with hepatocellular carcinoma, melanoma, renal cell or head and neck cancer.

The CDR3 covers 15 residues. Germline V gene lookup returns CDR1 MNHNY and CDR2 SVGAGI (reference sequence). V gave up 4 bases and J gave up 1 base; unmatched junction bases: 6. The table came from immunoSEQ multiplex PCR; TCRdb's copy has only in-frame clones and leaves some out. The sample lists some 70,000 clones; roughly 80% were seen once. The rearrangement links TRBV6-6 to TRBJ1-2, with 7 bases lining up with TRBD1. This sequence was found in an adult with an advanced solid tumor such as melanoma, head and neck, liver or kidney cancer. The material was CD4+ or CD8+ T cells sorted from blood, obtained in a trial of the OX40 agonist ivuxolimab. The CDR3 sequence is CASSSSGGSNYGYTF. The CDR3 nucleotides read TGTGCCAGCAGTTCCTCAGGGGGAAGTAACTATGGCTACACCTTC.